The TCR beta chain described here comes from a study of T-cell reconstitution after alpha-beta-depleted transplantation in children. This clonotype was counted many times. Germline trimming cut 8 bases from V and 10 bases from J; bases unmatched to any gene: 8. The CDR3 is 13 residues long. Germline lookup yields CDR1 WNHNN and CDR2 SYGVQD (reference sequence). The TCRbeta library incorporated unique molecular identifiers. TCRdb re-called the PCR reads with MiXCR, one entry per CDR3 protein. The sample consists of roughly 220,000 distinct CDR3 sequences, approximately 12% of them appearing once. Source: PBMCs from the stem cell graft donor, taken from the stem cell graft. The V call is TRBV10-1, the J call TRBJ1-5; 10 bases are a match to TRBD1. The source is a human donor who donated a stem cell graft to a child with acute lymphoblastic leukemia. The CDR3 sequence: CASSRDRGQPQHF. CDR3 DNA sequence: TGCGCCAGCTCCCGGGACAGGGGTCAACCCCAGCATTTT.